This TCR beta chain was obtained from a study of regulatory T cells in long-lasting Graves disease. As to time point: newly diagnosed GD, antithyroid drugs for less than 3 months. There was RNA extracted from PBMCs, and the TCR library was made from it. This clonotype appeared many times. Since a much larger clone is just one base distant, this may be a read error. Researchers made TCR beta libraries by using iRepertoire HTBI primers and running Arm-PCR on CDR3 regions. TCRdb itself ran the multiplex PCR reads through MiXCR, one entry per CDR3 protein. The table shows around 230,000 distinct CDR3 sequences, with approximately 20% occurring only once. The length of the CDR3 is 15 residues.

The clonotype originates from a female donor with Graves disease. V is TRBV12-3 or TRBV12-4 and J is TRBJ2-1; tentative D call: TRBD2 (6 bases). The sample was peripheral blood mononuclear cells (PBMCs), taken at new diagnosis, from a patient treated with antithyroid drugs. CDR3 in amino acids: CASSWDSYVNNERFF. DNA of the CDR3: TGTGCCAGCAGTTGGGACTCCTACGTCAACAATGAGCGGTTCTTC.